This is a list of T cell receptor beta chains from one sample in a study of OX40 agonist ivuxolimab in advanced cancers. TCRdb keeps only in-frame clones here, not all; method: immunoSEQ multiplex PCR. This sample has roughly 66,000 clones; roughly 80% occur once, and the top ten carry 0.7%. Sequenced material: CD4+ or CD8+ T cells sorted from blood, taken in a trial of the OX40 agonist ivuxolimab. Receptors were obtained from an adult with an advanced solid tumor such as melanoma, head and neck, liver or kidney cancer. Each CDR3 is given with its conserved first and last residue. The D gene is left open where the match is weak. Expanded clones get a size class; other rows say once, few or many, or leave the size out.

J gene: TRBJ1-6; V gene: TRBV7-2; D gene: TRBD1; clone size: -; CDR3 DNA: TGTGCCAGCAGCTTGGGGGACAGGGGGGCGTCACCCCTCCACTTT; CDR3 protein: CASSLGDRGASPLHF
J gene: TRBJ1-6; V gene: TRBV5-8; D gene: TRBD1; clone size: -; CDR3 DNA: TGTGCCAGCAGCGGGTCAGGGGGCGTGAGCTCCTATAATTCACCCCTCCACTTT; CDR3 protein: CASSGSGGVSSYNSPLHF
J gene: TRBJ1-3; V gene: TRBV4-1; D gene: -; clone size: -; CDR3 DNA: TGCGCCAGCAGCCAACCTTCACGAGACTCTGGAAACACCATATATTTT; CDR3 protein: CASSQPSRDSGNTIYF
J gene: TRBJ1-4; V gene: TRBV5-6; D gene: -; clone size: -; CDR3 DNA: TGTGCCAGCAATCGAGCGGGGCTTAATGAAAAACTGTTTTTT; CDR3 protein: CASNRAGLNEKLFF
J gene: TRBJ2-7; V gene: TRBV5-4; D gene: -; clone size: -; CDR3 DNA: TGTGCCAGCAGCTTGGTCGGGGGAAACGAGCAGTACTTC; CDR3 protein: CASSLVGGNEQYF
J gene: TRBJ2-7; V gene: TRBV2; D gene: -; clone size: few; CDR3 DNA: TGTGCCAGCAGTGCCCCCCTCCCAAGCTCCTACGAGCAGTACTTC; CDR3 protein: CASSAPLPSSYEQYF
J gene: TRBJ1-4; V gene: TRBV2; D gene: TRBD1; clone size: once; CDR3 DNA: TGTGCCAGCAGTGAATTGGTTGTGGGGACAGGGGGCATCGGTGATGAAAAACTGTTTTTT; CDR3 protein: CASSELVVGTGGIGDEKLFF
J gene: TRBJ2-1; V gene: TRBV13; D gene: TRBD2; clone size: -; CDR3 DNA: TGTGCCAGCAGCCGTCGACCTTCTAGCGGCGTCTCCTACAATGAGCAGTTCTTC; CDR3 protein: CASSRRPSSGVSYNEQFF
J gene: TRBJ1-1; V gene: TRBV5-4; D gene: -; clone size: -; CDR3 DNA: TGTGCCAGCAGCTTGAACACTGAAGCTTTCTTT; CDR3 protein: CASSLNTEAFF
J gene: TRBJ1-2; V gene: TRBV20-1; D gene: TRBD1; clone size: -; CDR3 DNA: TGCAGTGCTAGGGGGACAGACGGCTACACCTTC; CDR3 protein: CSARGTDGYTF
J gene: TRBJ2-7; V gene: TRBV6-1; D gene: TRBD2; clone size: -; CDR3 DNA: TGTGCCAGCAGTGATCCCGGGGGGGGCCGCTCCTACGAGCAGTACTTC; CDR3 protein: CASSDPGGGRSYEQYF
J gene: TRBJ1-4; V gene: TRBV7-2; D gene: -; clone size: -; CDR3 DNA: TGTGCCAGCAGCATGATGAGTGAAAAACTGTTTTTT; CDR3 protein: CASSMMSEKLFF
J gene: TRBJ2-1; V gene: TRBV7-7; D gene: -; clone size: once; CDR3 DNA: TGTGCCAGCAGCCCGATGGCGGGATCCTACAATGAGCAGTTCTTC; CDR3 protein: CASSPMAGSYNEQFF
J gene: TRBJ2-2; V gene: TRBV7-2; D gene: TRBD2; clone size: -; CDR3 DNA: TGTGCCAGCAGCTTAGCGCGGCCTAGCGGGAGCACCGGGGAGCTGTTTTTT; CDR3 protein: CASSLARPSGSTGELFF
J gene: TRBJ1-5; V gene: TRBV5-1; D gene: -; clone size: -; CDR3 DNA: TGCGCCAGCAGCCGGGACGGCGGGGGGCAGCCCCAGCATTTT; CDR3 protein: CASSRDGGGQPQHF
J gene: TRBJ1-2; V gene: TRBV18; D gene: TRBD1; clone size: -; CDR3 DNA: TGTGCCAGCTCCCCCAGCTTGATGACAGGGACCTTCTATGGCTACACCTTC; CDR3 protein: CASSPSLMTGTFYGYTF
J gene: TRBJ2-6; V gene: TRBV5-4; D gene: -; clone size: -; CDR3 DNA: TGTGCCACCAAACCAGGGGTAGGGGCCAACGTCCTGACTTTC; CDR3 protein: CATKPGVGANVLTF
J gene: TRBJ1-5; V gene: TRBV18; D gene: -; clone size: -; CDR3 DNA: TGTGCCAGCTCAGCAAACCCGATGGCCGGTAATCAGCCCCAGCATTTT; CDR3 protein: CASSANPMAGNQPQHF